The 25 T cell receptor beta chains listed next were all sequenced from one sample in a study of tumor-infiltrating lymphocytes in primary liver carcinoma. It was from about 20-30 mg of unsorted bulk tissue that RNA and DNA were co-extracted. Making TCR beta cDNA involved approximately 0.5 ug total RNA and a constant-region primer. What produced the TCR beta libraries was three nested multiplex PCR rounds using slightly modified ARM-PCR. With TRBV1-TRBV30 forward primers and a C-beta reverse primer, the first two PCR rounds were run for approximately 10 cycles each. TCRdb used MiXCR to reprocess the multiplex PCR reads, holding one entry per CDR3 protein. Found here are about 78,000 distinct CDR3 sequences, about two thirds of them singletons; the top ten hold 12% to 15%. Source material: liver tumor tissue from sampling region 4. The subset: tumor region T4, right-lateral pole. These receptors all come from a woman aged 55-75 years with primary liver carcinoma and hepatitis B virus infection.

A remark on this clonotype: A junction end diverges from the germline sequence, so it may reflect a read error. The chain joins TRBV28 to TRBJ2-2, with 7 positions matching TRBD2. Looked up from germline, CDR1 is MDHEN and CDR2 is SYDVKM. The CDR3 is made up of 14 amino acids. The DNA of the CDR3 is TGTGCCAGCGGTGGGACTATCAACACCGGGGAGCCGTTTTTT. Its translation is CASGGTINTGEPFF.

A word on this clonotype: The conserved phenylalanine or tryptophan is not found at the CDR3 terminus, so this likely reflects a read error. V is TRBV10-2 and J is TRBJ1-6, with D possibly being TRBD1 (6 bases). The germline gives CDR1 WSHSY, CDR2 SAAADI. CDR3 length equals 13 residues. V lost 8 bases and J 10 bases, leaving 15 bases between the germline ends. CDR3 in DNA: TGCGCCAGCGGCGGACAGTCCGGATCACCCCTCCACCTT. It codes for CASGGQSGSPLHL.

This clonotype has at least ten counts. This is likely a read error, given that the CDR3 carries no conserved phenylalanine or tryptophan at its end. This chain joins TRBV11-2 and TRBJ2-3; 8 bases match TRBD2. The CDR3 contains 14 residues. Losses at the gene ends were 7 bases for V and 3 bases for J; bases not matched to a gene: 6. CDR1 and CDR2 from the germline V gene are SGHAT and FQNNGV. CDR3 sequence (DNA): TGTGCCAGCACCCGGGAGGGCCGGACAGATACGCAGTATATT. Protein: CASTREGRTDTQYI.

A word on this clonotype: A junction end diverges from the germline sequence, so it may reflect a read error. This chain links TRBV11-2 with TRBJ2-1; 9 bases agree with TRBD1. The CDR3 spans 17 residues. Germline V gives CDR1 SGHAT, CDR2 FQNNGV. The CDR3 DNA is TGTGCCAGAAGCTTAACCCACGGACAGGGGTACAGGGATGGGCAGTTCTTC. The encoded protein is CARSLTHGQGYRDGQFF.

On this clonotype: A much larger clone lies a single base off, so this may be a read error. The V and J genes are TRBV7-9 and TRBJ2-3; possible D gene TRBD1, 6 bases. Per germline, CDR1 SEHNR and CDR2 FQNEAQ (reference sequence). There are 13 residues in the CDR3. As DNA, the CDR3 is TGTGCCAGCAGCTTAGATGGGGGCCATACGCGGTATTTT. It encodes CASSLDGGHTRYF.

A word on this clonotype: Germline is not matched at one junction end, which may reflect a read error. This rearrangement joins TRBV11-2 to TRBJ2-3; 10 nucleotides agree with TRBD1. CDR3 length: 19 amino acids. Germline V gene sequence: CDR1 SGHAT, CDR2 FQNNGV. CDR3 nucleotides: TGTGCCGGCAGCCGCCTGACAGGGGGCGGAACCACTAGCACAGATAAGCAGTATTTT. Amino acids: CAGSRLTGGGTTSTDKQYF.

Details on this clonotype: At one boundary the junction diverges from the germline segment, which might be a read error. The gene calls are TRBV12-3 or TRBV12-4 and TRBJ1-1; D call uncertain. This CDR3 comprises 15 residues. CDR3 residues: CASSSPQVRNTEAFF. CDR3 in DNA: TGTGCCAGCAGTTCCCCTCAGGTGAGGAACACTGAAGCTTTCTTC.

The rearrangement uses TRBV6-6 and TRBJ1-3; D is possibly TRBD1 (5 bases). The CDR3 is 13 amino acids. Trimming left V 10 bases short and J 12 bases short, with 22 bases between. Per germline, CDR1 MNHNY and CDR2 SVGAGI (reference sequence). The CDR3 loop reads CAISGGTGKNIYF. CDR3 nucleotides: TGTGCCATCAGCGGAGGGACTGGGAAAAACATATATTTT.

V is TRBV2 and J is TRBJ1-5; 7 bases line up with TRBD1. Germline V lookup: CDR1 SNHLY, CDR2 FYNNEI. V was clipped by 5 bases and J by 4 bases; unmatched bases: 8. CDR3 length: 15 amino acids. The DNA of the CDR3 is TGTGCCAGCAGTAGACAGGGACAGTCAAATCAGCCCCAGCATTTT. It specifies CASSRQGQSNQPQHF.

The count of this clonotype is one. Germline and junction disagree at one end, which may indicate a read error. The gene calls are TRBV6-6 and TRBJ1-5, with D possibly TRBD1 on 5 matching bases. CDR1 MNHNY and CDR2 SVGAGI come from the germline V gene (reference sequence). The length of the CDR3 is 14 residues. CDR3 sequence: CAGSRDGINQPQHF. In DNA, the CDR3 is TGTGCCGGCAGTCGGGACGGAATCAATCAGCCCCAGCATTTT.

There are a few counts of this clonotype. Just one base apart from a much larger clone, this may be a read error. The chain recombines TRBV29-1 with TRBJ2-2; maybe TRBD1 (5 bases). The V and J ends lost 7 bases and 6 bases respectively, with 12 bases between them. The germline V gene encodes CDR1 SQVTM and CDR2 ANQGSEA. The CDR3 covers 12 residues. The CDR3: CSARIGAGELFF. CDR3 sequence (DNA): TGCAGCGCTAGGATAGGGGCCGGGGAGCTGTTTTTT.

The chain has TRBV6-5 and TRBJ2-3; perhaps TRBD2 as D (5 bases). CDR1 MNHEY and CDR2 SVGAGI come from the germline V gene. The CDR3 sequence is 14 residues long. The CDR3 sequence is CGSSLRGITDTQYF. CDR3 DNA sequence: TGTGGCAGTAGTCTACGAGGGATCACAGATACGCAGTATTTT.

This clonotype has only a few counts. The chain couples TRBV18 to TRBJ1-3; possible D gene TRBD1, 6 bases. Per the germline V gene, CDR1 is KGHSH and CDR2 is LQKENI. The CDR3 has 19 residues. V shed 3 bases and J shed 0 bases, with 21 bases lying between them. The CDR3 DNA follows: TGTGCCAGCTCACCGATGGCTACCGGGGGGCTCAGCTCTGGAAACACCATATATTTT. It encodes CASSPMATGGLSSGNTIYF.

This clonotype was seen at least ten times. The CDR3 bases are TGTGCCAGCAGTACCAGGGGGCAGGAGGGCTACACCTTC. It is translated as CASSTRGQEGYTF. The chain joins TRBV28 to TRBJ1-2; 8 bases align to TRBD1. J was trimmed by 8 bases and V by 5 bases; bases with no gene match: 7. Germline V gene data show CDR1 as MDHEN and CDR2 as SYDVKM. This CDR3 contains 13 residues.

The rearrangement joins TRBV9 to TRBJ2-5; TRBD1 or TRBD2 may be the D gene (6 bases each). The germline gives CDR1 SGDLS, CDR2 YYNGEE. Trimming pared 0 bases from V and 5 bases from J, leaving 14 bases between. CDR3 length equals 15 residues. The CDR3 reads CASSVGAGTYETQYF. CDR3 nucleotides: TGTGCCAGCAGCGTAGGCGCGGGGACATACGAGACCCAGTACTTC.

In regard to this clonotype: The junction shows a germline mismatch at one end, possibly a read error. The chain is built from TRBV11-3 and TRBJ2-1; 7 bases align to TRBD2. This CDR3 spans 16 amino acids. Germline CDR1 is SGHNT and CDR2 is YENEEA. The CDR3 bases are TGTGCCAACAGCTTAGGCGGCGGGAGACGGGGAAATGAGCAGTTCTTC. Encoded protein: CANSLGGGRRGNEQFF. Using reference TRBV11-3 and TRBJ2-1 for the parts outside the CDR3, the full variable domain is EAGVVQSPRYKIIEKKQPVAFWCNPISGHNTLYWYLQNLGQGPELLIRYENEEAVDDSQLPKDRFSAERLKGVDSTLKIQPAELGDSAVYLCANSLGGGRRGNEQFFGPGTRLTVL.

In its sample, this clonotype was seen once. J is TRBJ2-5 and V is TRBV29-1, with 9 bases fitting TRBD2. Germline V lookup: CDR1 SQVTM, CDR2 ANQGSEA. CDR3 length: 16 amino acids. Here the CDR3 reads CSVNQGLAAMKETQYF. The DNA for the CDR3 is TGCAGTGTTAACCAGGGACTAGCAGCTATGAAAGAGACCCAGTACTTC. Complete variable domain (other parts from reference TRBV29-1 and TRBJ2-5): SAVISQKPSRDICQRGTSLTIQCQVDSQVTMMFWYRQQPGQSLTLIATANQGSEATYESGFVIDKFPISRPNLTFSTLTVSNMSPEDSSIYLCSVNQGLAAMKETQYFGPGTRLLVL.

Concerning this clonotype: A junction end diverges from the germline sequence, so it may reflect a read error. The chain recombines TRBV6-4 with TRBJ2-2; 10 bases fit TRBD1. In germline, CDR1 is MRHNA, CDR2 SNTAGT. The CDR3 is 14 residues long. The CDR3 is CASRTGGNIGGLFF. The CDR3 DNA reads as TGTGCCAGCCGGACAGGGGGTAACATCGGGGGGCTGTTTTTT.

This chain uses TRBV6-5 with TRBJ2-1; the D call may be TRBD1 or TRBD2 (5 bases each). The CDR3 consists of 14 residues. Trimming removed 7 bases at V and 4 bases at J, with 14 bases between. Germline CDR1 MNHEY, CDR2 SVGAGI. The CDR3 sequence: CASNSGAEYNEQFF. DNA for the CDR3: TGTGCCAGCAACTCCGGGGCAGAATACAATGAGCAGTTCTTC.

This clonotype was recorded a few times. One end of the junction fails to match germline, which may point to a read error. The gene calls are TRBV11-3 and TRBJ2-1; perhaps TRBD2 as D (5 bases). Per the germline V gene, CDR1 is SGHNT and CDR2 is YENEEA. CDR3 length: 13 amino acids. The CDR3 DNA reads as TGTACCAGCAGTGCCGGAGGCTACATTGAGCAGTTCTTC. Protein product: CTSSAGGYIEQFF. Looking up the rest from reference TRBV11-3 and TRBJ2-1 gives the full variable domain: EAGVVQSPRYKIIEKKQPVAFWCNPISGHNTLYWYLQNLGQGPELLIRYENEEAVDDSQLPKDRFSAERLKGVDSTLKIQPAELGDSAVYLCTSSAGGYIEQFFGPGTRLTVL.

A word on this clonotype: One end of the junction fails to match germline, which may point to a read error. V is TRBV7-8 and J is TRBJ2-2, with 7 bases aligning to TRBD2. Germline CDR1 is SGHVS and CDR2 is FQNEAQ. CDR3 length: 16 amino acids. CDR3 DNA sequence: TGTGCCAGCAGCGGCGGGAGTAGCGGGTACACCGGGGAGTTGCTTTTT. Translated: CASSGGSSGYTGELLF.

As concerns this clonotype: The germline gene is not matched at one end of the junction; a read error may be the cause. This chain uses TRBV11-2 with TRBJ2-1; a weak D match, TRBD1 (6 bases). The CDR3 covers 17 residues. Germline CDR1 reads SGHAT; CDR2 reads FQNNGV. CDR3 loop: CGSSLDQQGIVHDEQFF. The CDR3 DNA follows: TGTGGCAGCAGCTTAGATCAACAGGGTATAGTCCACGATGAGCAGTTCTTC.

Comments on this clonotype: This CDR3 is missing its conserved last phenylalanine or tryptophan, likely due to a read error. The chain has TRBV6-6 and TRBJ2-2, with D possibly being TRBD2 (6 bases). CDR1 MNHNY and CDR2 SVGAGI come from the germline V gene (reference sequence). The CDR3 is made up of 15 amino acids. Trimming took off 8 bases at V and 5 bases at J, with 18 bases between the two ends. The CDR3 sequence is CASLGYSGLTGELFS. The CDR3 nucleotides are TGTGCCAGCCTCGGGTACAGCGGGTTAACCGGGGAGCTGTTTTCT.

Details on this clonotype: At one end, the junction sequence differs from germline, possibly due to a read error. The J gene is TRBJ2-5, the V gene TRBV28, with 7 bases identical to TRBD1. This CDR3 is built from 13 residues. The germline gives CDR1 MDHEN, CDR2 SYDVKM. This CDR3 is CVSSQTGLETQYF. CDR3 DNA sequence: TGTGTCAGCAGTCAGACAGGGCTGGAGACCCAGTACTTC.

The genes are TRBV20-1 and TRBJ2-4, with D tentatively TRBD2 (6 bases). V gave up 0 bases and J gave up 0 bases, with 21 bases separating them. Germline V lookup: CDR1 DFQATT, CDR2 SNEGSKA (reference sequence). The CDR3 covers 19 residues. CDR3 protein: CSARDSGRGTELAKNIQYF. The CDR3, as DNA: TGCAGTGCTAGAGATTCGGGACGGGGGACGGAATTAGCCAAAAACATTCAGTACTTC.